A selection of T cell receptor beta chains follows, all from one sample in a study of blood T cell repertoires in COVID-19. Using immunoSEQ multiplex PCR, the repertoire was profiled, and TCRdb retains in-frame clones only, with some absent. The sample contains approximately 220,000 clones, 90% of which appear only once. Sequenced material: PBMCs or T cells enriched from blood (not recorded which). These receptors all stem from a man aged 25 to 40 who had been exposed to COVID-19. CDR3s include the opening cysteine and the closing phenylalanine or tryptophan. The order of the fields is CDR3 protein, CDR3 DNA, V gene, J gene, D gene, clone size. A D gene is named only where the DNA matches it firmly. Some rows have no size entry. The others give once, few or many, or a class for an expanded clone.

CDR3 protein: CASRGRTGEGGEQYF; CDR3 DNA: TGTGCCAGCAGAGGACGGACAGGGGAGGGGGGCGAGCAGTACTTC; V gene: TRBV6-5; J gene: TRBJ2-7; D gene: TRBD1; clone size: .
CDR3 protein: CASRGRTYEQYF; CDR3 DNA: TGTGCCAGCCGGGGTAGGACCTACGAGCAGTACTTC; V gene: TRBV6-5; J gene: TRBJ2-7; D gene: .; clone size: once
CDR3 protein: CASRPGTGSMSEQYF; CDR3 DNA: TGTGCCAGCAGGCCTGGGACAGGGAGTATGAGCGAGCAGTACTTC; V gene: TRBV6-5; J gene: TRBJ2-7; D gene: TRBD1; clone size: .
CDR3 protein: CAMGQEMNTEAFF; CDR3 DNA: TGTGCCATGGGACAGGAAATGAACACTGAAGCTTTCTTT; V gene: TRBV10-3; J gene: TRBJ1-1; D gene: TRBD1; clone size: few
CDR3 protein: CASSQGRSGGPIRGTQYF; CDR3 DNA: TGCGCCAGCAGCCAAGGCAGGAGCGGGGGGCCGATCCGAGGGACCCAGTACTTC; V gene: TRBV4-3; J gene: TRBJ2-5; D gene: TRBD2; clone size: .
CDR3 protein: CASIDGGAGANVLTF; CDR3 DNA: TGTGCCAGCATCGACGGGGGTGCCGGGGCCAACGTCCTGACTTTC; V gene: TRBV7-9; J gene: TRBJ2-6; D gene: .; clone size: .
CDR3 protein: CASSSTSGGDYNEQFF; CDR3 DNA: TGCGCCAGCAGCTCAACCTCTGGCGGGGACTACAATGAGCAGTTCTTC; V gene: TRBV5-1; J gene: TRBJ2-1; D gene: .; clone size: .
CDR3 protein: CASSSDRAYGYTF; CDR3 DNA: TGTGCCAGCAGCTCCGACAGGGCTTATGGCTACACCTTC; V gene: TRBV7-8; J gene: TRBJ1-2; D gene: TRBD1; clone size: .
CDR3 protein: CASSSGQGMGETQYF; CDR3 DNA: TGTGCCAGCAGCTCGGGACAGGGGATGGGGGAGACCCAGTACTTC; V gene: TRBV7-8; J gene: TRBJ2-5; D gene: TRBD1; clone size: .
CDR3 protein: CASSQQPGGGYGYTF; CDR3 DNA: TGTGCCAGCAGCCAACAGCCGGGGGGAGGTTATGGCTACACCTTC; V gene: TRBV3-1/TRBV3-2; J gene: TRBJ1-2; D gene: .; clone size: .
CDR3 protein: CASSRTGTGETNEKLFF; CDR3 DNA: TGTGCCAGCAGCCGCACCGGGACAGGGGAGACTAATGAAAAACTGTTTTTT; V gene: TRBV5-4; J gene: TRBJ1-4; D gene: TRBD1; clone size: .
CDR3 protein: CASSSAGGNSGANVLTF; CDR3 DNA: TGTGCCAGCAGCTCCGCGGGGGGCAATTCTGGGGCCAACGTCCTGACTTTC; V gene: TRBV9; J gene: TRBJ2-6; D gene: TRBD2; clone size: .
CDR3 protein: CASSAGGPTETQYF; CDR3 DNA: TGCGCCAGCAGCGCCGGGGGGCCGACGGAGACCCAGTACTTC; V gene: TRBV5-1; J gene: TRBJ2-5; D gene: .; clone size: once
CDR3 protein: CASKPTGGQETQYF; CDR3 DNA: TGTGCCAGCAAACCGACAGGGGGTCAAGAGACCCAGTACTTC; V gene: TRBV7-2; J gene: TRBJ2-5; D gene: TRBD1; clone size: .